This record covers a single T cell receptor (beta chain). The sample is drawn from a study of CD8+ T cells in alopecia areata. In alopecia areata patients, both lesional scalp punch biopsies and peripheral blood were collected. cDNA prepared by RNA extraction and subsequent reverse transcription served as the template for sequencing. The method was immunoSEQ multiplex PCR; TCRdb's version includes in-frame clones alone and lacks a portion of them. The sample lists about 11,000 clones, roughly 57% seen once, with less than 15% in the top ten. Germline CDR1 reads SGHAT; CDR2 reads FQNNGV. V was pared by 1 base and J by 5 bases, with 10 bases between. The CDR3 runs 14 residues.

The TCR comes from a human donor with alopecia areata. This chain connects TRBV11-2 to TRBJ2-3; D remains unclear. What was sequenced was skin. The CDR3 DNA reads TGTGCCAGCAGCTTAGTCGGGTATGGAGATACGCAGTATTTT. This sequence encodes CASSLVGYGDTQYF. Together with reference TRBV11-2 and TRBJ2-3, the CDR3 gives the full variable domain: EAGVAQSPRYKIIEKRQSVAFWCNPISGHATLYWYQQILGQGPKLLIQFQNNGVVDDSQLPKDRFSAERLKGVDSTLKIQPAKLEDSAVYLCASSLVGYGDTQYFGPGTRLTVL.